This T cell receptor (beta chain) was captured in a study of response to subunit inactivated influenza vaccine. Study outcomes and limitations: The study's authors posited that every seasonal influenza vaccination enlists few new T cells.

Each CDR3 protein gets one entry after TCRdb re-called the RT-PCR reads with MiXCR. The repertoire holds approximately 250,000 distinct CDR3 sequences, 9% to 15% seen once, with less than 8.5% in the top ten. This clonotype was seen only a few times. Its target is unknown. This sample comprised non-naive T cells sorted from PBMCs, obtained approximately 15 days before vaccination. The sequence came from a man in his fifties or sixties who received an inactivated influenza vaccine.

The CDR3 nucleotides read TGTGCCAGCAGCGTAGCCCCCCCACCCTACGAGCAGTACTTC. Protein product: CASSVAPPPYEQYF. The rearrangement uses TRBV9 and TRBJ2-7; D not certain. CDR1 and CDR2 (germline): SGDLS, YYNGEE. V lost 0 bases and J lost 2, with 9 bases in between. CDR3 length: 14 residues.